Included here is one T cell receptor (beta chain) sequence, with context. The specificity of this receptor is unknown. Per-base qualities were not stored, and no clone one base away is much larger. This sample's time point label indicates: baseline before first vaccination. The treatment or condition label, read with the paper, signifies: meningococcal conjugate vaccine given as trial control. The vaccinee samples were drawn from two UK trials, COV001 and COV002, one of which was a single-blind randomized controlled phase 2/3 trial testing AZD1222 (ChAdOx1 nCoV-19) in healthy adults. Trial participant PBMC samples were collected at day 0 and day 28 after the second dose for TCRbeta chain sequencing. The CDR3 regions of human TCRbeta chains were analyzed by immunosequencing. The source study handled its data this way. TCRs in the repertoires were compared against a reference library of SARS-CoV-2-specific TCRs that had been generated with the MIRA antigen-specificity platform. Breadth was defined as the fraction of unique TCRs that were SARS-CoV-2-associated. Depth was defined as the fraction of total T cells that were SARS-CoV-2-associated. Each spike-specific TCR was assigned to its reactive spike region and to a CD4 or CD8 class using the MIRA data. Log10-transformed breadth and depth values were compared by one-way ANOVA with Sidak's multiple comparisons tests. The clones in this table, taken by TCRdb from immuneACCESS, are in-frame only. Not every clone is retained; where verified, under half of the shortfall comes from an unresolved V gene, and the cause of the rest is unknown. The V and J calls and the clone size are those of that table, but D and trimming were determined from the DNA. Here the sample has 100,000 to 150,000 clones; 90% occur a single time. The ten largest clones add up to about 4.2% of the sample.

The germline V gene specifies KGHSH as CDR1 and LQKENI as CDR2. Inclusive of the bounding cysteine and phenylalanine, the CDR3 is 12 residues long. CDR3 DNA only is kept here, 36 bases in frame from base 1. V is pared back by 6 bases and J by 5 bases, with 8 bases lying between the germline termini. The data stem from a study of T cell responses to AZD1222 COVID-19 vaccine (dated by TCRdb to the early 2020s). For the wider study: TCR sequencing covered more than 230 trial participants: 200 to 210 given two doses of AZD1222 and 26 given two doses of MenACWY control vaccine. Enrollment into the trials was organized by age into subgroups of 18-55, 56-69 and 70-plus years, and those subgroups contained roughly 140, 27 and 60 TCR-sequenced participants, respectively. Study-wide findings and limitations: After two AZD1222 doses, spike-specific TCR breadth and depth were significantly higher than at day 0 and than in MenACWY recipients. Most participants were white British and females outnumbered males, and the authors suggested that clonal diversity may have been underestimated. The 56-69-year group was small, and its depth increase did not reach significance, likely because of low power. The vaccine-associated CD4 TCRs covered the entire spike protein, and the dominant responses fell in regions 160-218 and 743-854. No day 14 peak-response samples were available, so repertoires were characterized only after the peak T cell response. Only five to seven AZD1222 recipients were SARS-CoV-2 seropositive at baseline, limiting conclusions about previously exposed vaccinees. Nearly half of unique spike-specific TCRs reportedly recognized epitopes outside regions mutated in the B.1.351 and B.1.1.7 variants.

The rearrangement joined TRBV18 to TRBJ2-1; no D segment can be confidently identified. This sequence originates from an adult in good health. Here the sequenced sample was peripheral blood, taken on day 0 of MenACWY control vaccination. In nucleotides, the sequence is TGTGCCAGCTCTAAGGAGAACAATGAGCAGTTCTTC. It codes for CASSKENNEQFF.